Shown below are 27 T cell receptor beta chains from a single sample sequenced in a study of shared T cell receptors in the human thymus. Repertoires were generated with immunoSEQ multiplex PCR, while TCRdb's copy carries only in-frame clones and drops some. The sample yields a few hundred thousand clones, approximately 95% seen once. Sequencing was done on a sample of thymocytes. Receptors originate from a human donor.

The chain carries TRBV4-2 and TRBJ2-6; D gene uncertain. CDR3 size: 19 residues. Germline CDR1 reads LGHNA; CDR2 reads YNFKEQ. The V end lost 1 base, the J end lost 0 bases, and 16 bases lay between the germline ends. CDR3 residues: CASSQGSAFRVSGANVLTF. The DNA for the CDR3 is TGTGCCAGCAGCCAAGGGAGTGCTTTTCGGGTCTCTGGGGCCAACGTCCTGACTTTC.

The CDR3 DNA reads TGTGCCAGCAGCTGGACAGCTTATGGCTACACCTTC. Protein product: CASSWTAYGYTF. The rearrangement links TRBV11-2 to TRBJ1-2; D may be TRBD1 (6 bases). This CDR3 contains 12 residues. Germline CDR1 SGHAT, CDR2 FQNNGV. Trimming left V 4 bases short and J 5 bases short, with 8 bases between.

The gene calls are TRBV7-8 and TRBJ2-7; 9 nucleotides match TRBD2. Germline lookup yields CDR1 SGHVS and CDR2 FQNEAQ. The CDR3 is made up of 16 amino acids. J gave up 6 bases and V 4 bases, and 13 bases lay outside the gene matches. This CDR3 reads CASSSPKGLAGGEQYF. CDR3 nucleotides: TGTGCCAGCAGCTCCCCTAAGGGACTAGCAGGGGGCGAGCAGTACTTC.

This sequence joins TRBV19 and TRBJ2-1, with 8 bases identical to TRBD1. The CDR3 spans 15 residues. The V gene's germline CDR1 is LNHDA and CDR2 SQIVND (reference sequence). V was clipped by 7 bases and J by 0 bases; unmatched bases: 5. The CDR3 region has the DNA TGTGCCAGTAATGGACAGGGCGTCTCCTACAATGAGCAGTTCTTC. Protein sequence: CASNGQGVSYNEQFF.

The chain couples TRBV6-6 to TRBJ2-5; D is ambiguous. The germline V and J ends were trimmed by 0 bases and 1 base, with 9 bases remaining between them. CDR1 is MNHNY, CDR2 SVGAGI, per germline (reference sequence). This CDR3 is 15 amino acids long. In DNA form, the CDR3 reads TGTGCCAGCAGTTACTCGATTCGTACCCAAGAGACCCAGTACTTC. Protein: CASSYSIRTQETQYF.

The gene calls are TRBV5-1 and TRBJ2-7, with TRBD2 identical over 9 bases. CDR1 SGHRS and CDR2 YFSETQ come from the germline V gene. J lost 5 bases, V lost 3 bases, and 12 bases had no gene match. This CDR3 has 16 residues. The CDR3 DNA follows: TGCGCCAGCAGCTGGGTGTTGCGGGAGGGCGTCCACGAGCAGTACTTC. Amino acids: CASSWVLREGVHEQYF.

The chain carries TRBV11-2 and TRBJ1-1; no firm D call. The CDR3 spans 14 residues. The V gene lost 0 bases and the J gene lost 7 bases, with 12 bases spanning the gap. The V gene's germline CDR1 is SGHAT and CDR2 FQNNGV. This CDR3 reads CASSLDSRVSEAFF. DNA of the CDR3: TGTGCCAGCAGCTTAGATTCTAGGGTGAGTGAAGCTTTCTTT.

The rearrangement uses TRBV6-5 and TRBJ1-5, with D possibly matching TRBD1 (5 bases). Germline V CDR1 and CDR2: MNHEY, SVGAGI. Trimming took 6 bases from V and 2 from J, leaving 14 bases between them. The CDR3 runs to 15 residues. CDR3 in DNA: TGTGCCAGCAGCCCGACAGAGGGGTGCAATCAGCCCCAGCATTTT. It yields the protein CASSPTEGCNQPQHF.

This clone was recorded once. The CDR3 DNA is TGTGCCACCAGCAGAGATACGGGACAGGGGAGGGCCAAAAACATTCAGTACTTC. Translation: CATSRDTGQGRAKNIQYF. This chain connects TRBV15 to TRBJ2-4; 10 nucleotides line up with TRBD1. Per germline, CDR1 LNHNV and CDR2 YYDKDF (reference sequence). The CDR3 extends over 18 amino acids. After removal of 0 bases from V and 1 base from J, the junction contained 6 bases not matched to a gene. Variable domain in full (rest from reference TRBV15 and TRBJ2-4): DAMVIQNPRYQVTQFGKPVTLSCSQTLNHNVMYWYQQKSSQAPKLLFHYYDKDFNNEADTPDNFQSRRPNTSFCFLDIRSPGLGDTAMYLCATSRDTGQGRAKNIQYFGAGTRLSVL.

The J gene is TRBJ2-5, the V gene TRBV28, with D unclear. This CDR3 has 14 residues. The V gene lost 2 bases and the J gene lost 1 base, with 8 bases spanning the gap. The germline V gene encodes CDR1 MDHEN and CDR2 SYDVKM. Here the CDR3 reads CASSLRAPQETQYF. The CDR3 nucleotides read TGTGCCAGCAGTTTAAGGGCGCCCCAAGAGACCCAGTACTTC.

This clone was observed a single time. The chain is built from TRBV28 and TRBJ1-3, with D perhaps TRBD1 (6 bases). Germline V lookup: CDR1 MDHEN, CDR2 SYDVKM. CDR3 length: 16 residues. V gave up 7 bases and J gave up 0 bases, with 16 bases separating them. The CDR3 nucleotides are TGTGCCAGCAAATCTACAGGGCTAATCTCTGGAAACACCATATATTTT. It specifies CASKSTGLISGNTIYF.

This clone was seen once. The chain employs TRBV28 and TRBJ2-1; D possibly corresponds to TRBD2 (6 bases). V gave up 0 bases and J gave up 1 base, with 10 bases separating them. The CDR3 is 16 residues long. Germline CDR1 reads MDHEN; CDR2 reads SYDVKM. The CDR3 region has the DNA TGTGCCAGCAGTTTATGGAGGGCGGGGTCCTACAATGAGCAGTTCTTC. It is translated as CASSLWRAGSYNEQFF.

The CDR3 DNA sequence: TGTGCCAGCAGTCTAGCTAGGGACAGGGGGGACACTGAAGCTTTCTTT. Residues: CASSLARDRGDTEAFF. This sequence joins TRBV28 and TRBJ1-1, with 11 bases matching TRBD1. Trimming cost V 5 bases and J 3 bases; bases outside gene matches: 8. Per the germline V gene, CDR1 is MDHEN and CDR2 is SYDVKM. This CDR3 comprises 16 residues.

The chain joins TRBV28 to TRBJ1-5; 10 bases line up with TRBD1. The CDR3 runs 16 residues. CDR1 is MDHEN and CDR2 is SYDVKM in the germline V gene. The trim removed 2 bases at V and 4 bases at J, leaving 5 bases unmatched. This chain's CDR3 is CASSLGTGEGNQPQHF. The CDR3 nucleotides are TGTGCCAGCAGTTTAGGGACAGGGGAAGGTAATCAGCCCCAGCATTTT. Filled out from reference TRBV28 and TRBJ1-5, the complete variable domain reads DVKVTQSSRYLVKRTGEKVFLECVQDMDHENMFWYRQDPGLGLRLIYFSYDVKMKEKGDIPEGYSVSREKKERFSLILESASTNQTSMYLCASSLGTGEGNQPQHFGDGTRLSIL.

The V gene is TRBV6-5, the J gene TRBJ2-3; 7 nucleotides match TRBD1. The CDR3 consists of 14 residues. Germline V gives CDR1 MNHEY, CDR2 SVGAGI. J lost 2 bases, V lost 6 bases, and 5 bases had no gene match. CDR3 residues: CASRSRGFTDTQYF. CDR3 bases: TGTGCCAGCAGGAGCAGGGGGTTCACAGATACGCAGTATTTT.

This chain joins TRBV27 and TRBJ2-3; 11 bases map to TRBD2. Germline V CDR1 and CDR2: MNHEY, SMNVEV (reference sequence). Unmatched junction bases numbered 4, after V lost 5 bases and J lost 0 bases. The CDR3 loop spans 16 amino acids. This CDR3 is CASSPPSGRSTDTQYF. The CDR3 DNA sequence: TGTGCCAGCAGTCCGCCTAGCGGGAGGAGCACAGATACGCAGTATTTT.

This chain links TRBV30 with TRBJ2-2; maybe TRBD2 (5 bases). This CDR3 spans 14 amino acids. V lost 5 bases and J lost 4, with 14 bases in between. Germline lookup yields CDR1 GTSNPN and CDR2 SVGIG (reference sequence). In nucleotides, the CDR3 is TGTGCCTGGCGCAGTGGGCTAGCCACCGGGGAGCTGTTTTTT. Protein: CAWRSGLATGELFF.

The chain carries TRBV13 and TRBJ2-7; D gene uncertain. V was shortened by 8 bases and J by 6 bases, with 11 bases between the two germline ends. The CDR3 consists of 11 residues. The germline V gene has CDR1 PRHDT and CDR2 FYEKMQ (reference sequence). The CDR3 DNA reads TGTGCCAGCGGGTGGTGGCCCGAGCAGTACTTC. It is translated as CASGWWPEQYF.

The rearrangement links TRBV4-3 to TRBJ2-3; tentative D call: TRBD1 (6 bases). V lost 0 bases to trimming and J lost 3 bases, with 10 bases between them. Germline V gives CDR1 LGHNA, CDR2 YSLEER. The CDR3 has 15 amino acids. The DNA for the CDR3 is TGCGCCAGCAGCCAAGATGAGGGGGTAACAGATACGCAGTATTTT. It translates to CASSQDEGVTDTQYF.

The CDR3 DNA follows: TGCGCCAGCAGCCCTAGGGTGAATTATCGAGTTCCCGGGGAGCTGTTTTTT. It translates to CASSPRVNYRVPGELFF. The chain uses TRBV4-1 and TRBJ2-2; D unclear. There are 17 residues in the CDR3. The germline CDR1 and CDR2 sequences are MGHRA and YSYEKL. V was shortened by 4 bases and J by 6 bases, with 21 bases between the two germline ends.

This clone has just a few counts. The gene calls are TRBV4-1 and TRBJ1-5, with D maybe TRBD1 (6 bases). V was shortened by 0 bases and J by 0 bases, with 12 bases between the two germline ends. The CDR3 loop spans 17 amino acids. Per the germline V gene, CDR1 is MGHRA and CDR2 is YSYEKL. CDR3 DNA: TGCGCCAGCAGCCAAGATGGGGGCCCCCTTAGCAATCAGCCCCAGCATTTT. It is translated as CASSQDGGPLSNQPQHF.

The chain uses TRBV5-4 and TRBJ1-2; no reliable D call. Germline assignment: CDR1 SGHNT and CDR2 YYREEE (reference sequence). The CDR3 length is 12 residues. The germline V and J ends were trimmed by 2 bases and 6 bases, with 8 bases remaining between them. The CDR3 DNA follows: TGTGCCAGCAGCTTCATAGCGGATGGCTACACCTTC. Translation gives CASSFIADGYTF.

The CDR3 region is CATASKAGGFSYEQYF. As DNA, the CDR3 is TGTGCCACCGCCTCTAAAGCGGGAGGGTTCTCCTACGAGCAGTACTTC. The chain couples TRBV15 to TRBJ2-7; 10 bases agree with TRBD2. Germline CDR1 LNHNV, CDR2 YYDKDF (reference sequence). CDR3 size: 16 residues. The V and J ends lost 8 bases and 0 bases, in that order; junction bases with no gene match: 10. Together with reference TRBV15 and TRBJ2-7, the CDR3 gives the full variable domain: DAMVIQNPRYQVTQFGKPVTLSCSQTLNHNVMYWYQQKSSQAPKLLFHYYDKDFNNEADTPDNFQSRRPNTSFCFLDIRSPGLGDTAMYLCATASKAGGFSYEQYFGPGTRLTVT.

The CDR3 nucleotides are TGTGCCAGCAGACCCAGGGGCAGAGGGGACACTGAAGCTTTCTTT. The encoded protein is CASRPRGRGDTEAFF. The chain carries TRBV6-5 and TRBJ1-1; D might be TRBD1 (6 bases). Germline V gives CDR1 MNHEY, CDR2 SVGAGI. The CDR3 runs to 15 residues. V was cut by 6 bases and J by 3 bases, with 17 bases left in between.

CDR3 in DNA: TGCAGTGCTGAGGCCAACAATGAGCAGTTCTTC. Its translation is CSAEANNEQFF. The rearrangement uses TRBV20-1 and TRBJ2-1, with D unresolved. From germline, CDR1 is DFQATT and CDR2 SNEGSKA (reference sequence). The CDR3 spans 11 residues. The germline V and J ends were trimmed by 5 bases and 5 bases, with 7 bases remaining between them.

V is TRBV7-3 and J is TRBJ2-3; D unclear. Germline-derived CDR1 and CDR2 are SGHTA and FQGTGA. The CDR3 has 15 residues. The ends were cut back, 0 bases at V and 2 bases at J, with 9 bases in the middle. CDR3 protein: CASSLTWGFTDTQYF. In DNA form, the CDR3 reads TGTGCCAGCAGCTTAACGTGGGGATTCACAGATACGCAGTATTTT.

The gene calls are TRBV29-1 and TRBJ2-1; TRBD1 is a possible D gene (6 bases). Trimming cost V 1 base and J 0 bases, with 22 bases left between them. The length of the CDR3 is 19 residues. Germline CDR1 SQVTM, CDR2 ANQGSEA. In nucleotides, the CDR3 is TGCAGCGTTGAAGGGTGGCCTACAGGGCCACAGAGCTCCTACAATGAGCAGTTCTTC. This encodes CSVEGWPTGPQSSYNEQFF.